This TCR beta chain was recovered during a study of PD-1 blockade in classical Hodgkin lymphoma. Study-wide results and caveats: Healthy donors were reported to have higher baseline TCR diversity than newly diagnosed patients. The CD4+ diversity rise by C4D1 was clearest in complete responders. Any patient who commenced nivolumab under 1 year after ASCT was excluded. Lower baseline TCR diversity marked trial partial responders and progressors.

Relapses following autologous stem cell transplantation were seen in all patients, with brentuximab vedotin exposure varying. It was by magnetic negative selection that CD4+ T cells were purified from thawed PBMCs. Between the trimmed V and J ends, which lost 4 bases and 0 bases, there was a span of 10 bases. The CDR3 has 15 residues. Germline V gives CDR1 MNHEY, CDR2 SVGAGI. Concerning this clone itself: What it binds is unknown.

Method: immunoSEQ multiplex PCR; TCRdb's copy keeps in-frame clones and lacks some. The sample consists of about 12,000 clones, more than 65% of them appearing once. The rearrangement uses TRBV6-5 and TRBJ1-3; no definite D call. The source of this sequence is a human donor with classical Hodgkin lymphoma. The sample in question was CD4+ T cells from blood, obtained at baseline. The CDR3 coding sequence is TGTGCCAGCAGTTCTGCAGGAGTCTCTGGAAACACCATATATTTT. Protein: CASSSAGVSGNTIYF.